Sequencing of this TCR beta chain was carried out in a study of shared clonotypes between healthy human individuals. Per germline, CDR1 MNHNS and CDR2 SASEGT. The CDR3 spans 14 residues. A word on this clone: A junction end diverges from the germline sequence, so it may reflect a read error.

Assay used: immunoSEQ multiplex PCR; TCRdb lists only in-frame clones, some missing. This table holds over a million clones, about 96% found once. Input material: naive CD4+ T cells sorted from blood. Subset in this sample: CD45RA+ positively selected. The rearrangement uses TRBV6-1 and TRBJ2-3; TRBD2 matches 10 bases. This receptor was obtained from a man under 40 in good health. The CDR3 nucleotides read TGTGCCGGCAGACTAGCGGGCAGCACAGATACGCAGTATTTT. This gives the protein CAGRLAGSTDTQYF.